The entry that follows covers one TCR beta chain sequence. Germline V lookup: CDR1 MNHEY, CDR2 SMNVEV (reference sequence). V lost 0 bases to trimming and J lost 3 bases, with 14 bases between them. There are 16 residues in the CDR3. The record originates from a study of blood T cell repertoires in COVID-19. Study-wide context: In each case, the material was cDNA or gDNA derived from T cells, B-cell-depleted T cells, or PBMCs.

Per the study methods: Estimation of nucleated cell counts was performed using reference gene primer amplification. The repertoire was sequenced with immunoSEQ multiplex PCR; TCRdb's copy has only in-frame clones and lacks some. V and J calls and clone size are given by that table; D and trimming were obtained from the DNA. In the table there are roughly 120,000 clones, approximately 80% of which are singletons. The chain recombines TRBV27 with TRBJ1-2, with TRBD1 as a possible D gene (6 bases). The TCR originated in a man aged 65 to 85 with acute or convalescent COVID-19. The sample was peripheral blood. This CDR3 is CASSLSRQGRDYGYTF. CDR3 DNA sequence: TGTGCCAGCAGTTTATCGAGGCAGGGGCGCGACTATGGCTACACCTTC.